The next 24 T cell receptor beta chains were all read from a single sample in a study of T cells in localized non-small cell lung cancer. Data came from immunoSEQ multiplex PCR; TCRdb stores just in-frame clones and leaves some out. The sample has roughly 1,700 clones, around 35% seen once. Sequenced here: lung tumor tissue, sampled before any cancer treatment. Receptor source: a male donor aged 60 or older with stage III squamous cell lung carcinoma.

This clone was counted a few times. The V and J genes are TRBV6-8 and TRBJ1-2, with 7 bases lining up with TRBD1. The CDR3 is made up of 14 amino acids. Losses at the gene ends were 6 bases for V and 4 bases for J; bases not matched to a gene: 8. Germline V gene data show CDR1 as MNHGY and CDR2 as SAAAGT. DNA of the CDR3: TGTGCCAGCAGACTAACAGGGGCCACCTATGGCTACACCTTC. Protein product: CASRLTGATYGYTF.

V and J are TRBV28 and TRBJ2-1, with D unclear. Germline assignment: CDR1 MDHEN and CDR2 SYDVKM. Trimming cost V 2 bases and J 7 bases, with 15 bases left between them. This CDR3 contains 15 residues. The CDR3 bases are TGTGCCAGCAGTTTAAGGCACGGTCCAGGAAATGAGCAGTTCTTC. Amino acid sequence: CASSLRHGPGNEQFF.

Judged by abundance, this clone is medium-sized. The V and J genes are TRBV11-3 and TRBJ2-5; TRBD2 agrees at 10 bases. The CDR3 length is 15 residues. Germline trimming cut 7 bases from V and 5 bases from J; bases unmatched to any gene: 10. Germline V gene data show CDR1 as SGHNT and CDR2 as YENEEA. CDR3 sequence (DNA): TGTGCCAGCACTTTGAGCGGGGGGGCCGGTGAGACCCAGTACTTC. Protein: CASTLSGGAGETQYF.

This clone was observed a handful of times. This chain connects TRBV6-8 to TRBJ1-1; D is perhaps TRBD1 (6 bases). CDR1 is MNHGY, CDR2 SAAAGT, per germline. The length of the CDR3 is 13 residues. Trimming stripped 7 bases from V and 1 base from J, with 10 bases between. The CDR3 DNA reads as TGTGCCAGCATCGACAGGCCGAACACTGAAGCTTTCTTT. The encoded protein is CASIDRPNTEAFF.

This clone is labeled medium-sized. Written as DNA, the CDR3 is TGCGCCAGCAGCCCTAGACAAGACTTCGCTGGGAACACTGAAGCTTTCTTT. Its translation is CASSPRQDFAGNTEAFF. The chain recombines TRBV4-1 with TRBJ1-1; D remains ambiguous. V was cut by 4 bases and J by 1 base, with 19 bases left in between. This CDR3 has 17 residues. Per the germline V gene, CDR1 is MGHRA and CDR2 is YSYEKL.

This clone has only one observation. The CDR3: CASSFETVRLEYSYTF. The CDR3 nucleotides read TGTGCCAGCAGCTTTGAGACAGTCAGACTCGAATATAGCTACACCTTC. The chain couples TRBV12-1 to TRBJ1-2; the table names TRBD1, a call not compared with the DNA. TRBV12-1 is reported as a pseudogene. The CDR3 spans 16 residues.

The CDR3, as DNA: TGTGCCAGTAGTCCCGGACAGGGGGCGAATGAGCAGTTCTTC. Its translation is CASSPGQGANEQFF. The V gene is TRBV19, the J gene TRBJ2-1, with 11 nucleotides matching TRBD1. Germline V gives CDR1 LNHDA, CDR2 SQIVND (reference sequence). CDR3 length equals 14 residues. J was trimmed by 7 bases and V by 5 bases; bases with no gene match: 4.

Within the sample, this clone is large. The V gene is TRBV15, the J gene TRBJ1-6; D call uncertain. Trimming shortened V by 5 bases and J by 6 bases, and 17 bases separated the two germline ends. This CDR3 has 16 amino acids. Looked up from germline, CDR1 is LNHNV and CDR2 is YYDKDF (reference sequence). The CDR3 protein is CATSSGFRGGNSPLHF. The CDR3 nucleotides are TGTGCCACCAGCTCGGGGTTCCGAGGTGGTAATTCACCCCTCCACTTT. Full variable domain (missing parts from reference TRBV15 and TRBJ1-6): DAMVIQNPRYQVTQFGKPVTLSCSQTLNHNVMYWYQQKSSQAPKLLFHYYDKDFNNEADTPDNFQSRRPNTSFCFLDIRSPGLGDTAMYLCATSSGFRGGNSPLHFGNGTRLTVT.

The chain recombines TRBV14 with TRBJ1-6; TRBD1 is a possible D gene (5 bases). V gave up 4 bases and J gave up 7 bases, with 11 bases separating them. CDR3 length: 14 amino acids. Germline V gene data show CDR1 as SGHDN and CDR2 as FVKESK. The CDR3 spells CASSRDLSNSPLHF. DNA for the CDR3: TGTGCCAGCAGCCGGGACCTAAGCAATTCACCCCTCCACTTT.

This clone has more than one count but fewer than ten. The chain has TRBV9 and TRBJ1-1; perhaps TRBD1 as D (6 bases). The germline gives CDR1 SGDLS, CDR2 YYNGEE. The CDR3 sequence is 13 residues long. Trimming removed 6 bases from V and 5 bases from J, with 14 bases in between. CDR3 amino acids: CASNKIRGTEAFF. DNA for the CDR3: TGTGCCAGCAACAAGATCAGGGGTACTGAAGCTTTCTTT. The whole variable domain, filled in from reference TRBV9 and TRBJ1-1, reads DSGVTQTPKHLITATGQRVTLRCSPRSGDLSVYWYQQSLDQGLQFLIQYYNGEERAKGNILERFSAQQFPDLHSELNLSSLELGDSALYFCASNKIRGTEAFFGQGTRLTVV.

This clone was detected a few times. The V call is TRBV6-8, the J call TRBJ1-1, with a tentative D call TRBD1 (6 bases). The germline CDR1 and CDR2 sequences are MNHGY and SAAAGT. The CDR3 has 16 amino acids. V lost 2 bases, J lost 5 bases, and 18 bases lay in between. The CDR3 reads CASSYVVWGAWTEAFF. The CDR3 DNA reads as TGTGCCAGCAGTTACGTGGTTTGGGGGGCATGGACTGAAGCTTTCTTT.

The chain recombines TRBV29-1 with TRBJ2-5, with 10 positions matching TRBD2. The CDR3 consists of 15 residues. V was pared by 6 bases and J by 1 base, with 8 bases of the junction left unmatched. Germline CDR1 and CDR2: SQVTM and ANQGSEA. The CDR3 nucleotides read TGCAGCGTGATTACTCTAGCGGGGGTCCAAGAGACCCAGTACTTC. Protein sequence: CSVITLAGVQETQYF.

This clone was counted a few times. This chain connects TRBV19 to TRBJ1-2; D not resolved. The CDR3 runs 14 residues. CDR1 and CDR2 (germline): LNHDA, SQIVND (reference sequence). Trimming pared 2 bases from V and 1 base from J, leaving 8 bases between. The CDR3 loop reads CASSITLFNYGYTF. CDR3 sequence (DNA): TGTGCCAGTAGTATAACACTCTTTAACTATGGCTACACCTTC.

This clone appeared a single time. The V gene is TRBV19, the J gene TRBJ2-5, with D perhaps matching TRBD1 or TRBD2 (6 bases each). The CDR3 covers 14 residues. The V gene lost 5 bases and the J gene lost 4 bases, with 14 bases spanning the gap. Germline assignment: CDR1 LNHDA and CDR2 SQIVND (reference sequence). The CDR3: CASSGGQGLETQYF. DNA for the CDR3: TGTGCCAGTAGTGGGGGGCAGGGGTTAGAGACCCAGTACTTC.

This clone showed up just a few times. In DNA form, the CDR3 reads TGTGCCAGCAGTTCACCAGCCCAGCGCTACTATGGCTACACCTTC. Translation: CASSSPAQRYYGYTF. The chain carries TRBV6-8 and TRBJ1-2; D is undetermined. Trimming cost V 4 bases and J 3 bases, with 15 bases left between them. Looked up from germline, CDR1 is MNHGY and CDR2 is SAAAGT. The CDR3 covers 15 residues.

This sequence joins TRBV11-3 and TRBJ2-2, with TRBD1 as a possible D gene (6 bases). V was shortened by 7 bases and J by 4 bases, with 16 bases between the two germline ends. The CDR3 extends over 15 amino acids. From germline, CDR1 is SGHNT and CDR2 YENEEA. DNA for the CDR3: TGTGCCAGCACCCCCCAGGGCAGGGGCACCGGGGAGCTGTTTTTT. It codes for CASTPQGRGTGELFF.

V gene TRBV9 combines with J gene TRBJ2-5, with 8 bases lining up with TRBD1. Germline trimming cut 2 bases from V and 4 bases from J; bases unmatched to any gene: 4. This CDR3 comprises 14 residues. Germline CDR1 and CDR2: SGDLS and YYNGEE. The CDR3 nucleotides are TGTGCCAGCAGCGTCGGACAGGGCCGAGAGACCCAGTACTTC. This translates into CASSVGQGRETQYF.

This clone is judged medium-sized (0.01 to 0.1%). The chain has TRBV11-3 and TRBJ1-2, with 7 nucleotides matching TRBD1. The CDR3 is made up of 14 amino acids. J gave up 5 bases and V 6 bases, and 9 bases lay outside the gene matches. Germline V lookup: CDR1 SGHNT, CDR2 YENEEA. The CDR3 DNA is TGTGCCAGCAGTTACCTATCGACAGGGTATGGCTACACCTTC. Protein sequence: CASSYLSTGYGYTF.

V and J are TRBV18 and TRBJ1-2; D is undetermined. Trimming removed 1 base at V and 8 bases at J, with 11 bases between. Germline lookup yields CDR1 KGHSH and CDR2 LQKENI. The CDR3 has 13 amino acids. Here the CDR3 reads CASSPREVFGYTF. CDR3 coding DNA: TGTGCCAGCTCACCACGCGAGGTCTTCGGCTACACCTTC.

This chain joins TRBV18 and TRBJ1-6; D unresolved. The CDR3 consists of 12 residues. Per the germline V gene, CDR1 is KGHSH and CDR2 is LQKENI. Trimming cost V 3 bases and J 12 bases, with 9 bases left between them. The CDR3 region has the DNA TGTGCCAGCTCACCTTCTGAGGGACCCCTCCACTTT. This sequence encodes CASSPSEGPLHF. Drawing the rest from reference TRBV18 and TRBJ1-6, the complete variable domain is NAGVMQNPRHLVRRRGQEARLRCSPMKGHSHVYWYRQLPEEGLKFMVYLQKENIIDESGMPKERFSAEFPKEGPSILRIQQVVRGDSAAYFCASSPSEGPLHFGNGTRLTVT.

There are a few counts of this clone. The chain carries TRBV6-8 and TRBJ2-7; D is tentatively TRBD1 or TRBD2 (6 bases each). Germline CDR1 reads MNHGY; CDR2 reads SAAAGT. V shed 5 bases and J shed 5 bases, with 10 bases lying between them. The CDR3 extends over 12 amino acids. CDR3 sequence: CASSGGTNEQYV. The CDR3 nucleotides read TGTGCCAGCAGTGGCGGGACAAACGAGCAGTACGTC.

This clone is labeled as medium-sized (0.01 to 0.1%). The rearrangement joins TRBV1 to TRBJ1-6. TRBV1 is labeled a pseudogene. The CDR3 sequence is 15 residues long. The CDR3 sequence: CASSQAGGDNSPLHF. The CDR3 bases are TGCGCCAGCAGCCAAGCGGGGGGGGATAATTCACCCCTCCACTTT.

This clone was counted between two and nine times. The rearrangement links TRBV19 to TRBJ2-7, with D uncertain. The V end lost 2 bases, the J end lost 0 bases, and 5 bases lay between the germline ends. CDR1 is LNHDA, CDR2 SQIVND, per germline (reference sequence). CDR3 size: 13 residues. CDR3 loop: CASSIYNSYEQYF. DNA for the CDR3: TGTGCCAGTAGTATATATAACTCCTACGAGCAGTACTTC.

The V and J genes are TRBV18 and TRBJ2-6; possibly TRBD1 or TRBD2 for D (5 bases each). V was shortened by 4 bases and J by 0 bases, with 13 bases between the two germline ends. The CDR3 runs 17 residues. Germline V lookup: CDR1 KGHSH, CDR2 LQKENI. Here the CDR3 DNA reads TGTGCCAGCTCACGAGGGGTAAGCAGCTCTGGGGCCAACGTCCTGACTTTC. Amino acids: CASSRGVSSSGANVLTF.